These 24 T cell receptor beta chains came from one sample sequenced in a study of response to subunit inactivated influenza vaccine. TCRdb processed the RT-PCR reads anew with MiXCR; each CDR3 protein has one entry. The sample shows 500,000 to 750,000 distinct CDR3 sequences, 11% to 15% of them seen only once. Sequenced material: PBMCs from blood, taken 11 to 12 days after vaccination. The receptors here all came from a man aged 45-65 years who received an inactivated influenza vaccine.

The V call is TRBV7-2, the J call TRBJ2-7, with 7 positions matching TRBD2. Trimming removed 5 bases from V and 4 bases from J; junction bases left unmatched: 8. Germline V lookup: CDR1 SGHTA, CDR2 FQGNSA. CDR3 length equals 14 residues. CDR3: CASSEGGGKYEQYF. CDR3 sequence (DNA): TGTGCCAGCAGCGAAGGCGGGGGAAAATACGAGCAGTACTTC.

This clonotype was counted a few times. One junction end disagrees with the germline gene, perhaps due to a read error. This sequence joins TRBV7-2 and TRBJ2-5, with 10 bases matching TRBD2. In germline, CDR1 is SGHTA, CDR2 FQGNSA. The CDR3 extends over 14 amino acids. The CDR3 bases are TGTGCCAGCAGCTTAGCGCAGCGGGGGGGCGCCGCGAACTTC. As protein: CASSLAQRGGAANF. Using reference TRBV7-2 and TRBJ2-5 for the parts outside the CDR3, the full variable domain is GAGVSQSPSNKVTEKGKDVELRCDPISGHTALYWYRQSLGQGLEFLIYFQGNSAPDKSGLPSDRFSAERTGGSVSTLTIQRTQQEDSAVYLCASSLAQRGGAANFGPGTRLLVL.

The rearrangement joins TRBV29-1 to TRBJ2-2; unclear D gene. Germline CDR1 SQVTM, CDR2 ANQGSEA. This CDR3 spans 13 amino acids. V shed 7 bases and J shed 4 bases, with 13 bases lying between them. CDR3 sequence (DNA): TGCAGCGCCTCGGGTGGTGTCACCGGGGAGCTGTTTTTT. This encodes CSASGGVTGELFF.

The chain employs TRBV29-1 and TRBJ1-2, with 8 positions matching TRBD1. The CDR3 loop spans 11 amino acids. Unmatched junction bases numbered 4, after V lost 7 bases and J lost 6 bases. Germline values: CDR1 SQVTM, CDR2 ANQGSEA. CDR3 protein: CSGRGPDGYTF. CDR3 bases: TGCAGCGGCAGGGGGCCAGATGGCTACACCTTC.

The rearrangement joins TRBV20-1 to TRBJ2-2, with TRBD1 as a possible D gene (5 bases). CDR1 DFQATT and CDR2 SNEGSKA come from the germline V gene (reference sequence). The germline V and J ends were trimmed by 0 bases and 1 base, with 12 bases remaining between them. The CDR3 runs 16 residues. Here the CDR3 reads CSARDPQGRNTGELFF. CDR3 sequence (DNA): TGCAGTGCTAGAGATCCCCAGGGTAGGAACACCGGGGAGCTGTTTTTT.

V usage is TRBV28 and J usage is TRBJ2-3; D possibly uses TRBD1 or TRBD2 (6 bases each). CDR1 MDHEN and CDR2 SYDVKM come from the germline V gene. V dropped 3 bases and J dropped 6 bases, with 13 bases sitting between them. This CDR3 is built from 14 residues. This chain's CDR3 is CASSLWGAWDTQYF. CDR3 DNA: TGTGCCAGCAGTTTGTGGGGGGCGTGGGATACGCAGTATTTT.

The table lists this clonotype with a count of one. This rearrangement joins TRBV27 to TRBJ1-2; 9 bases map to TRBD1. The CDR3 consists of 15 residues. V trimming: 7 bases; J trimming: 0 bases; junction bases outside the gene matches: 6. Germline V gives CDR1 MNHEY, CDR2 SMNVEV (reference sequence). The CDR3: CASKTGGLTNYGYTF. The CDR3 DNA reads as TGTGCCAGCAAGACAGGGGGGCTAACTAACTATGGCTACACCTTC.

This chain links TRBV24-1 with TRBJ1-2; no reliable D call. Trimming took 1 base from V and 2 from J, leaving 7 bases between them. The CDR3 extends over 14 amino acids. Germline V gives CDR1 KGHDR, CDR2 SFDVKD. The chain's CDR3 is CATSDFTANYGYTF. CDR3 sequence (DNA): TGTGCCACCAGTGATTTTACAGCAAACTATGGCTACACCTTC.

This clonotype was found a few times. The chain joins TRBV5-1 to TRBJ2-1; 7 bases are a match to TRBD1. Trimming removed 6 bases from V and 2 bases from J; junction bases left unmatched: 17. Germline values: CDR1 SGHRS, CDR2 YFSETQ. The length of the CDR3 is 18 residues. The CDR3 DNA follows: TGCGCCAGCAACCTGGGAGCAGGGGGTAGAACTACCTACAATGAGCAGTTCTTC. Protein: CASNLGAGGRTTYNEQFF.

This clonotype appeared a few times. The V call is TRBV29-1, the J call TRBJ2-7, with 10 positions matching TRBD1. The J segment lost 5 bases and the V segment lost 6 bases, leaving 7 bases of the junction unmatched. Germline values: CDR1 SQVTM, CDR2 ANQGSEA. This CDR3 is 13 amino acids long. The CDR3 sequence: CSVPGQGLNEQYF. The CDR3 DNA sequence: TGCAGCGTCCCGGGACAGGGGTTGAACGAGCAGTACTTC.

CDR3 region: CASSLGGLAGVDTQYF. In DNA, the CDR3 is TGTGCCAGCAGCTTAGGGGGACTAGCGGGAGTCGATACGCAGTATTTT. This chain joins TRBV7-2 and TRBJ2-3; 14 bases line up with TRBD2. CDR3 size: 16 residues. Germline loops: CDR1 SGHTA, CDR2 FQGNSA. J was trimmed by 6 bases and V by 1 base; bases with no gene match: 3.

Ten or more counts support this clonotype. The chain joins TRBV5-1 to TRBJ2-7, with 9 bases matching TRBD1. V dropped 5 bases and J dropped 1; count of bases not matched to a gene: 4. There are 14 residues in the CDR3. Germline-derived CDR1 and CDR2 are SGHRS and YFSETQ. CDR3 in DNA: TGCGCCAGCAGTTCCGGGACAGGGTCCTACGAGCAGTACTTC. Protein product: CASSSGTGSYEQYF.

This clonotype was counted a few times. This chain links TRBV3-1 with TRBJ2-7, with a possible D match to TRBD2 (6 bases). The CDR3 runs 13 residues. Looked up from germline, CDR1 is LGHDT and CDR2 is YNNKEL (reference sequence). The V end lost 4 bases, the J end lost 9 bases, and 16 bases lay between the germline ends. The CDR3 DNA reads TGTGCCAGCAGCCTCGGGGGAAACTCGGGGCAGTACTTC. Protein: CASSLGGNSGQYF.

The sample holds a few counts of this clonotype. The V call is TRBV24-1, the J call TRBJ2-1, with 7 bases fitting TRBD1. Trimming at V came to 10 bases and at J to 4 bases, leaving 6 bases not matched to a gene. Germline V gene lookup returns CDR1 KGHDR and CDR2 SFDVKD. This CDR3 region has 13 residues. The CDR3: CATSDREYNEQFF. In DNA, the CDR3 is TGTGCCACGAGCGACAGGGAATACAATGAGCAGTTCTTC.

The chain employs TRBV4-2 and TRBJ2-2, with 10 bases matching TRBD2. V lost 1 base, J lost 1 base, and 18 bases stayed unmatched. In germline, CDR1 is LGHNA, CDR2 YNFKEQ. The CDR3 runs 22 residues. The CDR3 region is CASSQGGPGLAGERWNTGELFF. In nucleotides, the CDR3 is TGTGCCAGCAGCCAAGGGGGTCCTGGGCTAGCGGGGGAACGGTGGAACACCGGGGAGCTGTTTTTT.

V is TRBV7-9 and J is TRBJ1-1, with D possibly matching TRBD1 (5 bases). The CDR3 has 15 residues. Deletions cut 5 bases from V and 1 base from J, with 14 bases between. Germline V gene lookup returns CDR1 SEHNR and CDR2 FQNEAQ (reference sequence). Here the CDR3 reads CASSHSTARNTEAFF. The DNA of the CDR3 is TGTGCCAGCAGCCATTCGACAGCAAGGAACACTGAAGCTTTCTTT.

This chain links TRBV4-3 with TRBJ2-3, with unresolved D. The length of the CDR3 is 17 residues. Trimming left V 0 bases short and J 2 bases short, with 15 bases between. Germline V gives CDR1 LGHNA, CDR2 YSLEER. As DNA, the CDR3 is TGCGCCAGCAGCCAAGATTCTTTGGCCTTTTCCACAGATACGCAGTATTTT. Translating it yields CASSQDSLAFSTDTQYF.

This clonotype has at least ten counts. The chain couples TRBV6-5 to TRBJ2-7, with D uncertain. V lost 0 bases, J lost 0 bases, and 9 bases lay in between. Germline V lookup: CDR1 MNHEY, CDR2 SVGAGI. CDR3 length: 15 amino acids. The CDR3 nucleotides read TGTGCCAGCAGTTACTCGTGGGAAATCTCCTACGAGCAGTACTTC. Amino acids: CASSYSWEISYEQYF.

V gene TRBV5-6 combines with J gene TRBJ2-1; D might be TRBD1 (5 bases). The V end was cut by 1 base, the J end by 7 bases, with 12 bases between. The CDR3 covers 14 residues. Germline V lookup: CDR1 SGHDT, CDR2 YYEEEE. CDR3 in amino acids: CASSLSRVWNEQFF. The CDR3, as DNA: TGTGCCAGCAGCTTGAGCAGGGTGTGGAATGAGCAGTTCTTC. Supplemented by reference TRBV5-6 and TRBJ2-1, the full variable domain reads DAGVTQSPTHLIKTRGQQVTLRCSPKSGHDTVSWYQQALGQGPQFIFQYYEEEERQRGNFPDRFSGHQFPNYSSELNVNALLLGDSALYLCASSLSRVWNEQFFGPGTRLTVL.

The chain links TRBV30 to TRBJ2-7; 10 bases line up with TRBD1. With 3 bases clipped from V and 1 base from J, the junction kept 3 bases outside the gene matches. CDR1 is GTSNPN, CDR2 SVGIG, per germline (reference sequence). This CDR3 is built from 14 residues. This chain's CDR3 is CAWRGQGISYEQYF. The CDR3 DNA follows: TGTGCCTGGAGGGGACAGGGGATTTCCTACGAGCAGTACTTC.

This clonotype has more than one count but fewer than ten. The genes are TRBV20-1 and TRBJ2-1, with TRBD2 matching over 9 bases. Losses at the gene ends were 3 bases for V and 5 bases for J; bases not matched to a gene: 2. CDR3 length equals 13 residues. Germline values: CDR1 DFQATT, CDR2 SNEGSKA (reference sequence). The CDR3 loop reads CSASRTSDNEQFF. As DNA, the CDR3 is TGCAGTGCTAGTCGGACTAGCGACAATGAGCAGTTCTTC.

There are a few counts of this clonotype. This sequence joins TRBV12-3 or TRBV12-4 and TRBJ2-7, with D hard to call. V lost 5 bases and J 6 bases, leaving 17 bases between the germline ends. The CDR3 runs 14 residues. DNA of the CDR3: TGTGCCAGCAGTCTCTCGGGTAGAAATGGCGAGCAGTACTTC. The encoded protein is CASSLSGRNGEQYF.

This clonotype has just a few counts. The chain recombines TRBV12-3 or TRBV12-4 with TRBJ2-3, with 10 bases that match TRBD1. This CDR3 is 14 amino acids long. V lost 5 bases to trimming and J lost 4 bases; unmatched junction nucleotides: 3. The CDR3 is CASSATGGADTQYF. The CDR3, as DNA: TGTGCCAGCAGTGCGACAGGGGGCGCAGATACGCAGTATTTT.

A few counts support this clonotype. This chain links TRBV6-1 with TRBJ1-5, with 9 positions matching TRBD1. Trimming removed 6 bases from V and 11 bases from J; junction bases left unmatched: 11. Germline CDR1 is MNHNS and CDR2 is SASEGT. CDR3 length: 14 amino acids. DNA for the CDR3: TGTGCCAGCAGCAGACAGGGGGGAGTGAGCACCCAGCATTTT. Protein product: CASSRQGGVSTQHF.